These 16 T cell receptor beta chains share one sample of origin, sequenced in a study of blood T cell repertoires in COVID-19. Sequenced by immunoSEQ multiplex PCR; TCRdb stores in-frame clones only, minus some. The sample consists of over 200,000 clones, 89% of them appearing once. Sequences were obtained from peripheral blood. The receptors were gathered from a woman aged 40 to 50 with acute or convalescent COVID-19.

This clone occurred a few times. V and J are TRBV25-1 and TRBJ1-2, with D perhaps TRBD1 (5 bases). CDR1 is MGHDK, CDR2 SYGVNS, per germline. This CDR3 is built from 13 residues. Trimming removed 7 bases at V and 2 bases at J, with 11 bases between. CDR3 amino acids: CASMQGGNYGYTF. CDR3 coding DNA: TGTGCCAGCATGCAGGGTGGCAACTATGGCTACACCTTC.

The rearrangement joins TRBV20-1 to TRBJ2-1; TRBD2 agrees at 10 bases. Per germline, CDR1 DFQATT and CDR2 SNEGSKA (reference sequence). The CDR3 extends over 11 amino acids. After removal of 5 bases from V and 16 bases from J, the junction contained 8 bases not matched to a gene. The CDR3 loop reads CSAPTSGVHFF. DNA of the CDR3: TGCAGTGCTCCTACTAGCGGGGTCCATTTCTTC.

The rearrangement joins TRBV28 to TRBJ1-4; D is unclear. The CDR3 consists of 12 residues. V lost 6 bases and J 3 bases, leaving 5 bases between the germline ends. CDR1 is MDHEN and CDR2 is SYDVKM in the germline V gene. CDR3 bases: TGTGCCAGCAGGAGCTCTAATGAAAAACTGTTTTTT. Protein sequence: CASRSSNEKLFF. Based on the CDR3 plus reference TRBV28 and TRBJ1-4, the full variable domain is DVKVTQSSRYLVKRTGEKVFLECVQDMDHENMFWYRQDPGLGLRLIYFSYDVKMKEKGDIPEGYSVSREKKERFSLILESASTNQTSMYLCASRSSNEKLFFGSGTQLSVL.

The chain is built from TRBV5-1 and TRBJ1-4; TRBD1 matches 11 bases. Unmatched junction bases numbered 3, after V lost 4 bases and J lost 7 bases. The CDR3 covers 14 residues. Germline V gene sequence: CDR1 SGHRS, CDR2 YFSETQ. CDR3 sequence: CASSIGTGGEKLFF. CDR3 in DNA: TGCGCCAGCAGCATAGGGACAGGGGGTGAAAAACTGTTTTTT. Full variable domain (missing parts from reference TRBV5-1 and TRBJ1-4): KAGVTQTPRYLIKTRGQQVTLSCSPISGHRSVSWYQQTPGQGLQFLFEYFSETQRNKGNFPGRFSGRQFSNSRSEMNVSTLELGDSALYLCASSIGTGGEKLFFGSGTQLSVL.

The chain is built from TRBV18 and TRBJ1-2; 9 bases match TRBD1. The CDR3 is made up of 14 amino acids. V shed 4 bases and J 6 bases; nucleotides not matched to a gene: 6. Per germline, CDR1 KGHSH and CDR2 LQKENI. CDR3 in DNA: TGTGCCAGCTCACTGCGACAGGGGGAGGATGGCTACACCTTC. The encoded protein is CASSLRQGEDGYTF.

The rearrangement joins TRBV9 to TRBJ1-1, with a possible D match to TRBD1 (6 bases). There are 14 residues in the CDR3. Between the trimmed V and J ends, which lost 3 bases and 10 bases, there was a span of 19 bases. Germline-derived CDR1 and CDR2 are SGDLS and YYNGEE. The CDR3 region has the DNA TGTGCCAGCAGCGAACAGCAAGAGTGGGGGCCAGCTTTCTTT. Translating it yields CASSEQQEWGPAFF.

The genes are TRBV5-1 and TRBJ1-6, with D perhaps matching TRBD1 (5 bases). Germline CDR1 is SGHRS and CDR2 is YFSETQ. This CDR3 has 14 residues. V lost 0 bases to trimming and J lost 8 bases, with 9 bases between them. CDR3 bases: TGCGCCAGCAGCTTGGCGGGGGACCATTCACCCCTCCACTTT. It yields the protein CASSLAGDHSPLHF.

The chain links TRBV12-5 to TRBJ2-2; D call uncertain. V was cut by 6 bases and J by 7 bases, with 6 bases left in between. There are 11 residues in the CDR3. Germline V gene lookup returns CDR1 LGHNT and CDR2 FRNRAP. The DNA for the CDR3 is TGTGCTAGTGGGGAGCTCGGGGAGCTGTTTTTT. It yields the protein CASGELGELFF.

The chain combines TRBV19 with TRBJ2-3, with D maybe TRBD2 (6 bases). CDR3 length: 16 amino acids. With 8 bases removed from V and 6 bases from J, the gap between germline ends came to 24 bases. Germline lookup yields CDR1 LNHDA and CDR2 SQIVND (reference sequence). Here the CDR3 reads CASGYSGTPTADTQYF. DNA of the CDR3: TGTGCCAGTGGCTACTCCGGGACTCCTACAGCGGATACGCAGTATTTT.

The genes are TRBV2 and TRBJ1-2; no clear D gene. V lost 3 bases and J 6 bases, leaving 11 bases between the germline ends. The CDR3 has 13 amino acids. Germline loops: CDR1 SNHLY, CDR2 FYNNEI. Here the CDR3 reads CASSDQAGNGYTF. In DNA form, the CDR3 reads TGTGCCAGCAGTGACCAGGCAGGAAATGGCTACACCTTC.

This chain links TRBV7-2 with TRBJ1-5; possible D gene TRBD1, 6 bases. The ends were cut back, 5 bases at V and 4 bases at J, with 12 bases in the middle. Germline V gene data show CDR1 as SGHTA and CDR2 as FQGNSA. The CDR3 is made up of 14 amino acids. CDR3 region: CASSPQGRNQPQHF. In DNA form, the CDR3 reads TGTGCCAGCAGCCCACAGGGACGAAATCAGCCCCAGCATTTT.

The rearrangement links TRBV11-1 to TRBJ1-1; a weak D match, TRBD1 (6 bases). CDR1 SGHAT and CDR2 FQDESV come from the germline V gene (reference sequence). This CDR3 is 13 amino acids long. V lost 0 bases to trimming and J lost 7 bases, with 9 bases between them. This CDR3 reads CASSLAGQYEAFF. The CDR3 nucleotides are TGTGCCAGCAGCTTAGCCGGACAGTATGAAGCTTTCTTT.

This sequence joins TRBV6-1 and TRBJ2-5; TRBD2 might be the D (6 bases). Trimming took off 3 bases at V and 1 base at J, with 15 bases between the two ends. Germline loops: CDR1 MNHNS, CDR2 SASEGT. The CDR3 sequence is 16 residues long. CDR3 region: CASSDGGTGAQETQYF. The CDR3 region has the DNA TGTGCCAGCAGTGATGGCGGTACGGGAGCCCAAGAGACCCAGTACTTC.

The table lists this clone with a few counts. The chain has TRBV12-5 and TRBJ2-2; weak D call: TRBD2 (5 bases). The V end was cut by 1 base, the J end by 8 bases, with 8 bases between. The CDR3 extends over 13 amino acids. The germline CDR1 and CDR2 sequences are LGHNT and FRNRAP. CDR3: CASGLAGYGELFF. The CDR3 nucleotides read TGTGCTAGTGGTTTGGCGGGGTATGGGGAGCTGTTTTTT. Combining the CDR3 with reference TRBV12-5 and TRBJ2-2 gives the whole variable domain DARVTQTPRHKVTEMGQEVTMRCQPILGHNTVFWYRQTMMQGLELLAYFRNRAPLDDSGMPKDRFSAEMPDATLATLKIQPSEPRDSAVYFCASGLAGYGELFFGEGSRLTVL.

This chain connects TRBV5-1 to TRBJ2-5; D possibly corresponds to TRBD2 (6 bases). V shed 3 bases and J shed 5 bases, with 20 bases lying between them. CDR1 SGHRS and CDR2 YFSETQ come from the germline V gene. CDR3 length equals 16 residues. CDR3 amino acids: CASSYLDWGEQETQYF. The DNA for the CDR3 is TGCGCCAGCAGCTACCTGGACTGGGGGGAACAGGAGACCCAGTACTTC.

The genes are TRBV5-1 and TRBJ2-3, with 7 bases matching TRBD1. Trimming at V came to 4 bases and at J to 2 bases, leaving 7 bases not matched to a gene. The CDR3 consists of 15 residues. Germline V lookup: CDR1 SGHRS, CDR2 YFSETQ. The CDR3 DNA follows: TGCGCCAGCAGCGGGGGACAGAGCAACACAGATACGCAGTATTTT. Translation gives CASSGGQSNTDTQYF.